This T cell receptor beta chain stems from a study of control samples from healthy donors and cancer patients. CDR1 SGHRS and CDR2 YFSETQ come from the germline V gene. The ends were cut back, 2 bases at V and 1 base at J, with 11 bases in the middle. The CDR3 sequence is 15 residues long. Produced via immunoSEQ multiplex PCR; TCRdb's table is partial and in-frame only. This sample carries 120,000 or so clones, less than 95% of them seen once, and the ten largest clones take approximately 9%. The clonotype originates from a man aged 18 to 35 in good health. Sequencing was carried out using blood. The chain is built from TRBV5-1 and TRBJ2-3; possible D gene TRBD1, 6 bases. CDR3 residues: CASSLTGPRTDTQYF. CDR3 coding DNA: TGCGCCAGCAGCTTAACAGGGCCCCGCACAGATACGCAGTATTTT.